The 23 T cell receptor beta chains below come from one sample, sequenced in a study of blood T cell repertoires in COVID-19. Profiled with immunoSEQ multiplex PCR; TCRdb holds only in-frame clones, not every one. In the table there are under 40,000 clones, roughly 90% of which are singletons. Sequenced: peripheral blood. The receptors were sampled from a human donor in a cohort sampled during active COVID-19.

DNA for the CDR3: TGTGCCAGCAGCCTTTCGACAGGGCCCCCGTTCTTC. It is translated as CASSLSTGPPFF. V usage is TRBV11-3 and J usage is TRBJ2-1, with TRBD1 identical over 7 bases. CDR3 length: 12 amino acids. The germline CDR1 and CDR2 sequences are SGHNT and YENEEA. V dropped 5 bases and J dropped 15; count of bases not matched to a gene: 10.

The chain carries TRBV5-6 and TRBJ2-6, with 8 bases matching TRBD1. V was pared by 0 bases and J by 4 bases, with 9 bases of the junction left unmatched. The germline V gene has CDR1 SGHDT and CDR2 YYEEEE. The CDR3 is 18 residues long. The CDR3 sequence is CASSLDFQGAPGANVLTF. In DNA, the CDR3 is TGTGCCAGCAGCTTGGACTTCCAGGGGGCGCCAGGGGCCAACGTCCTGACTTTC.

V usage is TRBV5-1 and J usage is TRBJ2-1; weak D call: TRBD2 (7 bases). Per the germline V gene, CDR1 is SGHRS and CDR2 is YFSETQ. This CDR3 region has 17 residues. V was shortened by 0 bases and J by 1 base, with 14 bases between the two germline ends. The CDR3 DNA is TGCGCCAGCAGCTTGGCCGGGGGGCAGGCGTCCTACAATGAGCAGTTCTTC. Amino acid sequence: CASSLAGGQASYNEQFF.

The chain uses TRBV5-5 and TRBJ2-2, with TRBD1 identical over 10 bases. V shed 0 bases, J shed 7 bases, and the junction held 9 bases outside the gene matches. From germline, CDR1 is SGHKS and CDR2 YYEKEE (reference sequence). The CDR3 length is 17 residues. The CDR3 loop reads CASSLASPGQGFGELFF. CDR3 DNA: TGTGCCAGCAGCTTGGCGTCGCCGGGACAGGGGTTCGGGGAGCTGTTTTTT.

J is TRBJ2-7 and V is TRBV7-9, with 15 bases matching TRBD2. With 5 bases clipped from V and 2 bases from J, the junction kept 4 bases outside the gene matches. Germline assignment: CDR1 SEHNR and CDR2 FQNEAQ (reference sequence). This CDR3 spans 16 amino acids. DNA for the CDR3: TGTGCCAGCAGCCGGACTAGCGGGAGGGCCCCCTACGAGCAGTACTTC. Translating it yields CASSRTSGRAPYEQYF.

CDR3 sequence reads: CASSSGQAGQPQHF. In nucleotides, the CDR3 is TGTGCCAGCAGTTCCGGACAGGCCGGCCAGCCCCAGCATTTT. This chain links TRBV2 with TRBJ1-5; 7 bases fit TRBD1. Unmatched junction bases numbered 8, after V lost 5 bases and J lost 7 bases. This CDR3 is built from 14 residues. The germline gives CDR1 SNHLY, CDR2 FYNNEI. Full variable domain (remainder filled in from reference TRBV2 and TRBJ1-5): EPEVTQTPSHQVTQMGQEVILRCVPISNHLYFYWYRQILGQKVEFLVSFYNNEISEKSEIFDDQFSVERPDGSNFTLKIRSTKLEDSAMYFCASSSGQAGQPQHFGDGTRLSIL.

The CDR3, as DNA: TGCGCCAGCAGCCCCTCACCGGTGGCAGGCCACGAGCAGTACTTC. This gives the protein CASSPSPVAGHEQYF. The chain employs TRBV5-1 and TRBJ2-7; no clear D. Germline CDR1 reads SGHRS; CDR2 reads YFSETQ. This CDR3 has 15 residues. With 4 bases removed from V and 5 bases from J, the gap between germline ends came to 19 bases.

The chain combines TRBV29-1 with TRBJ2-3; D is perhaps TRBD1 (6 bases). Trimming took 2 bases from V and 3 from J, leaving 12 bases between them. The CDR3 totals 14 residues. Germline CDR1 is SQVTM and CDR2 is ANQGSEA. The CDR3 loop is CSVEKGRGTDTQYF. In nucleotides, the CDR3 is TGCAGCGTTGAAAAGGGCAGGGGAACAGATACGCAGTATTTT.

The chain has TRBV12-3 or TRBV12-4 and TRBJ2-7, with TRBD1 matching over 7 bases. CDR3 size: 13 residues. Trimming cost V 3 bases and J 2 bases; bases outside gene matches: 1. The DNA of the CDR3 is TGTGCCAGCAGTTTTGGGACAGCCTACGAGCAGTACTTC. Encoded protein: CASSFGTAYEQYF.

This sequence joins TRBV12-3 or TRBV12-4 and TRBJ1-1; possibly TRBD1 for D (6 bases). Trimming stripped 5 bases from V and 7 bases from J, with 11 bases between. This CDR3 spans 12 amino acids. DNA for the CDR3: TGTGCCAGCAGTCCGGACAGTGGTGAAGCTTTCTTT. Its protein is CASSPDSGEAFF.

The CDR3 sequence: CASSLAGQPLGYTEAFF. CDR3 DNA: TGTGCCAGCAGCTTGGCAGGACAGCCCCTGGGGTACACTGAAGCTTTCTTT. The chain combines TRBV5-4 with TRBJ1-1, with D possibly matching TRBD1 (6 bases). The CDR3 runs to 17 residues. Germline lookup yields CDR1 SGHNT and CDR2 YYREEE (reference sequence). The V gene lost 0 bases and the J gene lost 3 bases, with 18 bases spanning the gap.

V gene TRBV7-9 combines with J gene TRBJ1-5; no clear D. This CDR3 spans 14 amino acids. The V end lost 3 bases, the J end lost 6 bases, and 12 bases lay between the germline ends. Germline CDR1 SEHNR, CDR2 FQNEAQ (reference sequence). CDR3 protein: CASSFTTSGQPQHF. CDR3 nucleotide sequence: TGTGCCAGCAGCTTTACTACAAGCGGTCAGCCCCAGCATTTT.

The gene calls are TRBV6-2 or TRBV6-3 and TRBJ1-5; no clear D. Germline V lookup: CDR1 MNHEY, CDR2 SVGEGT. This CDR3 is 14 amino acids long. V shed 1 base and J shed 6 bases, with 10 bases lying between them. Here the CDR3 DNA reads TGTGCCAGCAGTTACTATTTCTCTATTCAGCCCCAGCATTTT. Translated: CASSYYFSIQPQHF.

CDR3 sequence reads: CASSPGLATDTQYF. The CDR3 DNA follows: TGCGCCAGCAGCCCCGGACTAGCTACAGATACGCAGTATTTT. The chain employs TRBV5-1 and TRBJ2-3; 8 bases line up with TRBD2. Germline V gives CDR1 SGHRS, CDR2 YFSETQ. V shed 4 bases and J 3 bases; nucleotides not matched to a gene: 4. The CDR3 has 14 amino acids.

This rearrangement joins TRBV3-1 (or the pseudogene TRBV3-2) to TRBJ1-3, with TRBD1 identical over 9 bases. The V and J ends lost 3 bases and 3 bases, in that order; junction bases with no gene match: 3. The CDR3 extends over 15 amino acids. CDR1 and CDR2 from the germline V gene are LGHDT and YNNKEL (reference sequence). This CDR3 reads CASSQTGGSGNTIYF. The CDR3 DNA reads TGTGCCAGCAGCCAGACAGGGGGAAGTGGAAACACCATATATTTT.

This clone was found once. This chain joins TRBV4-1 and TRBJ1-5; the D gene is possibly TRBD1 (6 bases). Per germline, CDR1 MGHRA and CDR2 YSYEKL. CDR3 length: 15 residues. Trimming left V 0 bases short and J 6 bases short, with 12 bases between. CDR3 coding DNA: TGCGCCAGCAGCCAAGAGAGGACAGCCGGTCAGCCCCAGCATTTT. Translation: CASSQERTAGQPQHF.

The rearrangement joins TRBV7-6 to TRBJ1-1; TRBD1 is a possible D gene (5 bases). CDR3 length equals 15 residues. Per the germline V gene, CDR1 is SGHVS and CDR2 is FNYEAQ. The V and J ends lost 3 bases and 0 bases respectively, with 11 bases between them. The CDR3 DNA is TGTGCCAGCAGCTTGGGAACAGGATTGAACACTGAAGCTTTCTTT. It translates to CASSLGTGLNTEAFF.

The chain combines TRBV29-1 with TRBJ1-4, with no clear D. Trimming took off 5 bases at V and 0 bases at J, with 10 bases between the two ends. The CDR3 is 14 amino acids. Germline V gene lookup returns CDR1 SQVTM and CDR2 ANQGSEA. CDR3 loop: CSVTTGTTNEKLFF. In DNA form, the CDR3 reads TGCAGCGTTACTACCGGGACAACTAATGAAAAACTGTTTTTT.

The CDR3 DNA is TGTGCCAGCAGCCATCCGCAGGGCAATGAGCAGTTCTTC. Its protein is CASSHPQGNEQFF. The rearrangement joins TRBV7-2 to TRBJ2-1; D may be TRBD1 (5 bases). The CDR3 contains 13 residues. Germline-derived CDR1 and CDR2 are SGHTA and FQGNSA. Trimming pared 5 bases from V and 6 bases from J, leaving 11 bases between.

The V call is TRBV5-1, the J call TRBJ2-3, with TRBD1 as a possible D gene (6 bases). Germline V gene sequence: CDR1 SGHRS, CDR2 YFSETQ. The length of the CDR3 is 18 residues. Trimming removed 1 base at V and 4 bases at J, with 22 bases between. The CDR3 sequence is CASSLYELQGFRPDTQYF. Written as DNA, the CDR3 is TGCGCCAGCAGCTTGTACGAATTACAGGGATTCAGGCCAGATACGCAGTATTTT.

The chain joins TRBV6-5 to TRBJ2-7; 9 bases fit TRBD1. CDR3 length equals 15 residues. V lost 5 bases, J lost 1 base, and 6 bases stayed unmatched. Looked up from germline, CDR1 is MNHEY and CDR2 is SVGAGI. Written as DNA, the CDR3 is TGTGCCAGCAGTCCTTGGACAGGGGCTTCCTACGAGCAGTACTTC. Translation: CASSPWTGASYEQYF.

The CDR3, as DNA: TGTGCCAGCAGCGCCCGGGGGGACACTGCCTACAATGAGCAGTTCTTC. It codes for CASSARGDTAYNEQFF. The rearrangement joins TRBV9 to TRBJ2-1, with D tentatively TRBD2 (7 bases). Trimming removed 3 bases at V and 2 bases at J, with 15 bases between. The germline CDR1 and CDR2 sequences are SGDLS and YYNGEE. CDR3 size: 16 residues.

The chain links TRBV5-1 to TRBJ2-3; D may be TRBD2 (5 bases). The CDR3 has 15 residues. Germline V lookup: CDR1 SGHRS, CDR2 YFSETQ. V lost 0 bases and J lost 2, with 10 bases in between. Here the CDR3 reads CASSLVAQYTDTQYF. The DNA for the CDR3 is TGCGCCAGCAGCTTGGTAGCGCAGTACACAGATACGCAGTATTTT.